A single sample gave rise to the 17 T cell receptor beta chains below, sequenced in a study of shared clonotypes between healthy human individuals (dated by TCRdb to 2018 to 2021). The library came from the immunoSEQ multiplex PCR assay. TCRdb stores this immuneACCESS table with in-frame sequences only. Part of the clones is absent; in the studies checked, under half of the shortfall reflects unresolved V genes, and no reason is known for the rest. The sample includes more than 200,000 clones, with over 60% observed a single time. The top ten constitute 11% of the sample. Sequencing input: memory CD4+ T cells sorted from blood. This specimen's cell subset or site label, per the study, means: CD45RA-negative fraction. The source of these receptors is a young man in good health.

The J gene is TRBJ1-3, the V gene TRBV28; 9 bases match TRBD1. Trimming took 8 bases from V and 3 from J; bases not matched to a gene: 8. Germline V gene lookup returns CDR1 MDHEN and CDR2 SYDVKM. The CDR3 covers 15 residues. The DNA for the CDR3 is TGTGCCAGCCTCCCCGGGACAGGGTTTGGAAACACCATATATTTT. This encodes CASLPGTGFGNTIYF.

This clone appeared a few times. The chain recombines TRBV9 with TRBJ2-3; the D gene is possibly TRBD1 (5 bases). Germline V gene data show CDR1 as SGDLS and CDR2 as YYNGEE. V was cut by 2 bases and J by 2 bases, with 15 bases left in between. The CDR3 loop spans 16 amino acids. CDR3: CASSVLGAVNTDTQYF. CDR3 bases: TGTGCCAGCAGCGTCCTAGGGGCGGTGAACACAGATACGCAGTATTTT.

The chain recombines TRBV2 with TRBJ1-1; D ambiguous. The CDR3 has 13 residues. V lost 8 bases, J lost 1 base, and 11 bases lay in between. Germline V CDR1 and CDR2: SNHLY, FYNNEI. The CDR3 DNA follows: TGTGCCAGCCGAAAGGGCACGAACACTGAAGCTTTCTTT. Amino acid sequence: CASRKGTNTEAFF.

CDR3 nucleotide sequence: TGTGCCAGCTCACCACCGGGCCGACCTCTCTACGAGCAGTACTTC. This sequence encodes CASSPPGRPLYEQYF. The rearrangement joins TRBV18 to TRBJ2-7, with D hard to call. Between the trimmed V and J ends, which lost 0 bases and 3 bases, there was a span of 12 bases. The CDR3 has 15 residues. Germline-derived CDR1 and CDR2 are KGHSH and LQKENI.

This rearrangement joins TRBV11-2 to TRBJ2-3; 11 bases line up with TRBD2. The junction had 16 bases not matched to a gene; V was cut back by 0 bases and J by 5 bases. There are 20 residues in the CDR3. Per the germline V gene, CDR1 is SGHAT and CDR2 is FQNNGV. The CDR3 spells CASSLDLPVLTSGIKDTQYF. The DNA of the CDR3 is TGTGCCAGCAGCTTAGATCTTCCGGTTTTGACTAGCGGGATTAAAGATACGCAGTATTTT.

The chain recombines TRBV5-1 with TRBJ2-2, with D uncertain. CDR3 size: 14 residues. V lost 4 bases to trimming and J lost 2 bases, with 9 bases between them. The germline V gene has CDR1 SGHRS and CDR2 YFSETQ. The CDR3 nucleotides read TGCGCCAGCAGCGAACAGAGTAACACCGGGGAGCTGTTTTTT. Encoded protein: CASSEQSNTGELFF.

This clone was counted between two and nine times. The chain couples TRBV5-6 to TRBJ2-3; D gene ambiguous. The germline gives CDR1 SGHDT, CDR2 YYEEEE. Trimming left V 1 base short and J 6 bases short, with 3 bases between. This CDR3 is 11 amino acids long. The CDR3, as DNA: TGTGCCAGCAGCTTGATTGATACGCAGTATTTT. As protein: CASSLIDTQYF.

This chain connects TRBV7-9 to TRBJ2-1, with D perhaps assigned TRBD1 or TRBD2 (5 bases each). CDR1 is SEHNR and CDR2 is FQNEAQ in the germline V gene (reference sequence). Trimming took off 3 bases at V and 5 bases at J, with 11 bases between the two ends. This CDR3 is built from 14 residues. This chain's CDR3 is CASSFQGPDNEQFF. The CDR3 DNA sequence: TGTGCCAGCAGCTTCCAGGGACCAGACAATGAGCAGTTCTTC.

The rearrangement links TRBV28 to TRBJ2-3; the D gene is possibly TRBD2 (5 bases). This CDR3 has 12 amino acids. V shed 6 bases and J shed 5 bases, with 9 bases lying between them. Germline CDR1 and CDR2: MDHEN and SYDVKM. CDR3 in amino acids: CASREEVDTQYF. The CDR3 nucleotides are TGTGCCAGCAGGGAGGAGGTAGATACGCAGTATTTT.

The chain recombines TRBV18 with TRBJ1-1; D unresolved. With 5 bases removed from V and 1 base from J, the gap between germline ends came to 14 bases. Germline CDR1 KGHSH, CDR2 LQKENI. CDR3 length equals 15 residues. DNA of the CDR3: TGTGCCAGCTCATTAGGCCTACCAGGGAACACTGAAGCTTTCTTT. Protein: CASSLGLPGNTEAFF.

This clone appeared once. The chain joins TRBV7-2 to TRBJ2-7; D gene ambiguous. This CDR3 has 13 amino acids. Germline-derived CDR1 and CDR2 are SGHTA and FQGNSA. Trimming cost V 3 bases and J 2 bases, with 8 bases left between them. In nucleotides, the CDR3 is TGTGCCAGCAGCTTCGGCCGTGCCTACGAGCAGTACTTC. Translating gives CASSFGRAYEQYF.

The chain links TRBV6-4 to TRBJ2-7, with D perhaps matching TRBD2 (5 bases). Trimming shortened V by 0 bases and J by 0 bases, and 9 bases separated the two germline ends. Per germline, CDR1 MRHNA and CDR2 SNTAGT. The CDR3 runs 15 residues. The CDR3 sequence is CASSDSKEVSYEQYF. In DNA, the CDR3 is TGTGCCAGCAGTGACTCCAAGGAGGTCTCCTACGAGCAGTACTTC.

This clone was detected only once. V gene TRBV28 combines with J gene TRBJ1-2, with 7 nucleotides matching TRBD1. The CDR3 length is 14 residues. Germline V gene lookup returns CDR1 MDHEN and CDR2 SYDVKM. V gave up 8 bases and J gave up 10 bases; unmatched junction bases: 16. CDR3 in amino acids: CASDPGGGLTAYTF. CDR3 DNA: TGTGCCAGCGATCCAGGGGGAGGACTGACGGCCTACACCTTC.

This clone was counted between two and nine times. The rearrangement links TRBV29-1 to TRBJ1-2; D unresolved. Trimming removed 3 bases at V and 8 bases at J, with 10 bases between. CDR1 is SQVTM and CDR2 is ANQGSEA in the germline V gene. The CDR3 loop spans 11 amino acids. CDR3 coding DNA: TGCAGCGTTGACTACAGCGACGGCTACACCTTC. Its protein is CSVDYSDGYTF. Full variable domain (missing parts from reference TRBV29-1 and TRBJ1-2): SAVISQKPSRDICQRGTSLTIQCQVDSQVTMMFWYRQQPGQSLTLIATANQGSEATYESGFVIDKFPISRPNLTFSTLTVSNMSPEDSSIYLCSVDYSDGYTFGSGTRLTVV.

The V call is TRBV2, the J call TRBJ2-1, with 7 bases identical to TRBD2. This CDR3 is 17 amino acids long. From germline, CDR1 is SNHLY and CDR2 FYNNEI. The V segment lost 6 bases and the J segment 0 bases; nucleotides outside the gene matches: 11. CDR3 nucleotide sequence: TGTGCCAGCAGGCGGGGGACTAACCCATTCTCCTACAATGAGCAGTTCTTC. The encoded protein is CASRRGTNPFSYNEQFF.

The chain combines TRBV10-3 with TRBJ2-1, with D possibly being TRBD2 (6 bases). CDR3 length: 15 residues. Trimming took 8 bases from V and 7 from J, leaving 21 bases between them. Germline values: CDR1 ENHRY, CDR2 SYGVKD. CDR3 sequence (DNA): TGTGCCATCCGCAACTCGCGGGAAGGTCATAATGAGCAGTTCTTC. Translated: CAIRNSREGHNEQFF.

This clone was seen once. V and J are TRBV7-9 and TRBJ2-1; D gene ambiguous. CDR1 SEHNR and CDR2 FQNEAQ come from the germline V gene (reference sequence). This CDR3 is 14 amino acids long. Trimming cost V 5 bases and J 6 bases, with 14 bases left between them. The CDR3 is CASSLGWIGNEQFF. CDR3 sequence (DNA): TGTGCCAGCAGCCTCGGGTGGATTGGCAATGAGCAGTTCTTC.